Sequencing of this T cell receptor beta chain was carried out in a study of radiation and T cells in renal cell carcinoma (dated by TCRdb to 2019 to 2021). In the study overall: The samples were drawn from a clinical trial, where primary renal cell carcinomas were treated with 15 Gy of stereotactic body radiation therapy and then removed by nephrectomy 4 weeks afterward. In total, about 53 samples, comprising 25 or so tumors and approximately 27 peripheral blood samples, were subjected to TCR beta sequencing. Across all 50 or so samples, 4,016,671 unique CDR3 nucleotide sequences, encoding approximately 2.5 million unique CDR3 amino acid sequences, were identified. Broad study findings and their caveats: Tracking of blood repertoire dynamics stopped at less than 5 weeks after treatment, with no follow-up past that point. No pretreatment tumor biopsies were available, so the baseline intratumoral presence of clonotypes could not be determined. Top tumor clonotypes rose in blood from baseline to 2 weeks post-radiation, then contracted by 4 weeks, suggesting transient expansion of tumor-resident clones. With a single-armed trial design, the study had no way to address how radiation dose or scheduling affects the TCR repertoire.

The time point label, as the study defines it: baseline pretreatment blood. The intended sense of this specimen's treatment or condition label: 15 Gy SBRT to primary tumor, nephrectomy 4 weeks later. To follow tumor-enriched clonotypes, serial peripheral blood was collected from radiation-treated patients at baseline and at 2 weeks and 4 weeks after SBRT. All patients had renal cell carcinoma with clear cell pathology. Genomic DNA for TCR sequencing was prepared using the QIAamp DNA Blood Mini Kit (Qiagen). Samples were included in the analyses only if all quality control checks were passed. This clone has more than one count but fewer than ten. The antigen it recognizes is unknown. No base-level quality is on record; no much larger clone is a single base apart. Trimming accounts for 10 bases at V and 2 bases at J, while the number of junction bases matched to no gene is 5. Measured from the cysteine to the phenylalanine, the CDR3 is 14 residues long. CDR3 DNA only is kept here, 42 bases in frame from base 1. According to the germline V gene, CDR1 reads ENHRY and CDR2 reads SYGVKD.

TCR beta libraries were generated from genomic DNA with the immunoSEQ kit, following the manufacturer's recommendations. Library preparation used a first multiplex PCR with proprietary primers, then a second PCR adding unique barcodes, with bead cleanups after each round. A kit-provided positive control reaction and a negative control reaction were included in every sample batch. The final libraries were assessed on an Agilent 4200 TapeStation D1000 ScreenTape, pooled by volume, and quantified by qPCR. Sequencing ran on an Illumina NextSeq500 with a MidOutput 150-cycle cartridge, using 156 Read1 and 15 Index1 cycles with kit custom primers. The pooled library was loaded at 1.0 pM, and roughly 20% PhiX control was spiked in. The authors' analysis ran thus. Vendor-processed data were analyzed in R, and a clonotype was defined as all T cells sharing the same CDR3 nucleotide sequence. In the clone abundance analyses, frequencies in each sample were normalized to that sample's 10,000 most abundant clones. Public T cell clones, which averaged fewer than five per sample, were removed prior to analysis. Tumor-enriched clonotypes and baseline blood-enriched clonotypes were defined as those with an abundance difference of at least 32-fold between compartments. A beta-binomial differential abundance model was used to identify clonotypes that were expanded or contracted between blood time points. Similarity between tumor and blood repertoires was quantified using the Baroni-Urbani and Buser coefficient, and groups were compared with two-tailed Wilcoxon tests in R. TCRdb's version of the immuneACCESS table is confined to in-frame rearrangements and falls short of the full clone set. An unresolved V gene accounts for under half of the shortfall where checked; the remainder is of unknown origin. V, J and clone size derive from that table, while D and trimming were established from the DNA sequence. The sample data list over 85,000 clones, and 82% of these were observed just once. Around 6.3% of the sample comes from the top ten.

The sequence was collected from a man between 60 and 70 years old with renal cell carcinoma. The chain is assembled from TRBV10-3 and TRBJ2-3, and TRBD1 matches 11 of the central bases. Sequencing used blood, obtained from a patient whose treatment included radiotherapy and nephrectomy. The CDR3 has the sequence CATADRGLTDTQYF. The nucleotide sequence is given as TGTGCCACCGCGGACAGGGGGCTCACAGATACGCAGTATTTT.